This entry lists 12 T cell receptor beta chains sequenced from one sample in a study of blood T cell repertoires in COVID-19. Measured with immunoSEQ multiplex PCR; TCRdb has only the in-frame clones, and not every one. The sample holds hundreds of thousands of clones; about 89% are singletons and the top ten take around 3%. Sequences were obtained from peripheral blood. The origin of the receptors is a woman in her twenties or thirties with COVID-19, enrolled during active disease.

This clone was counted between two and nine times. This chain uses TRBV7-9 with TRBJ1-2; D is unclear. V was shortened by 7 bases and J by 8 bases, with 23 bases between the two germline ends. From germline, CDR1 is SEHNR and CDR2 FQNEAQ (reference sequence). This CDR3 is built from 15 residues. The CDR3 DNA is TGTGCCAGCACCCGGGAAAGGAGTGGTTTATCGGGCTACACCTTC. Translated: CASTRERSGLSGYTF.

The V and J genes are TRBV10-2 and TRBJ1-4, with 10 bases identical to TRBD1. J gave up 3 bases and V 6 bases, and 7 bases lay outside the gene matches. Germline CDR1 and CDR2: WSHSY and SAAADI. CDR3 length: 16 residues. CDR3 in amino acids: CASRGTGAGANEKLFF. CDR3 bases: TGCGCCAGCAGGGGGACAGGGGCGGGAGCTAATGAAAAACTGTTTTTT.

This chain links TRBV19 with TRBJ1-1; possibly TRBD1 for D (5 bases). The V gene's germline CDR1 is LNHDA and CDR2 SQIVND (reference sequence). V was pared by 5 bases and J by 0 bases, with 13 bases between. This CDR3 region has 15 residues. The CDR3 region has the DNA TGTGCCAGTAGTCCCGGACAAAGAATGAACACTGAAGCTTTCTTT. Translating gives CASSPGQRMNTEAFF.

CDR3 residues: CASSPRSGGPTDTQYF. For the CDR3, the DNA is TGTGCCAGCAGCCCCCGAAGCGGGGGGCCCACAGATACGCAGTATTTT. The J gene is TRBJ2-3, the V gene TRBV16, with 9 bases aligning to TRBD2. CDR3 length: 16 amino acids. J lost 2 bases, V lost 4 bases, and 7 bases had no gene match. The germline gives CDR1 KGHSY, CDR2 FQNENV.

The rearrangement joins TRBV2 to TRBJ2-7; TRBD2 is a possible D gene (6 bases). Germline V gives CDR1 SNHLY, CDR2 FYNNEI. This CDR3 is 14 amino acids long. The germline V and J ends were trimmed by 6 bases and 6 bases, with 18 bases remaining between them. The CDR3 region has the DNA TGTGCCAGCAGGGAGCGGGCGAATCTGGTCGAGCAGTACGTC. Its protein is CASRERANLVEQYV.

The CDR3 DNA is TGTGCCATCGCCACTAGAGACCAAGAGACCCAGTACTTC. Protein sequence: CAIATRDQETQYF. This chain links TRBV10-3 with TRBJ2-5, with D maybe TRBD2 (5 bases). CDR1 and CDR2 from the germline V gene are ENHRY and SYGVKD. This CDR3 comprises 13 residues. Trimming shortened V by 8 bases and J by 0 bases, and 10 bases separated the two germline ends.

This rearrangement joins TRBV4-1 to TRBJ2-1, with 15 nucleotides matching TRBD2. CDR3 length: 16 amino acids. Germline values: CDR1 MGHRA, CDR2 YSYEKL. V shed 3 bases, J shed 8 bases, and the junction held 5 bases outside the gene matches. The CDR3 DNA reads TGCGCCAGCAGCCAGCGGACTAGCGGGGGGGCCGATGAGCAGTTCTTC. It encodes CASSQRTSGGADEQFF.

The rearrangement links TRBV7-9 to TRBJ2-1, with 8 bases matching TRBD2. This CDR3 has 15 residues. Germline V gene lookup returns CDR1 SEHNR and CDR2 FQNEAQ (reference sequence). Trimming at V came to 1 base and at J to 9 bases, leaving 8 bases not matched to a gene. CDR3 in DNA: TGTGCCAGCAGCTTAGTCAGCGGGAGCCTTGGTGAGCAGTTCTTC. Residues: CASSLVSGSLGEQFF.

The rearrangement links TRBV11-2 to TRBJ2-5; a weak D match, TRBD2 (6 bases). The length of the CDR3 is 16 residues. V was pared by 5 bases and J by 5 bases, with 21 bases between. CDR1 is SGHAT and CDR2 is FQNNGV in the germline V gene. The DNA of the CDR3 is TGTGCCAGCAGCAGTAGCACCGGGCTTGCGGGGGAGACCCAGTACTTC. It encodes CASSSSTGLAGETQYF.

The chain couples TRBV27 to TRBJ1-2; 7 bases map to TRBD1. The CDR3 has 15 residues. Germline V gene sequence: CDR1 MNHEY, CDR2 SMNVEV (reference sequence). V shed 5 bases, J shed 4 bases, and the junction held 10 bases outside the gene matches. The CDR3 region is CASSPSTGNFYGYTF. The CDR3 DNA sequence: TGTGCCAGCAGTCCTTCGACAGGGAATTTCTATGGCTACACCTTC.

This chain links TRBV4-3 with TRBJ2-1, with TRBD2 matching over 7 bases. CDR1 is LGHNA and CDR2 is YSLEER in the germline V gene. After removal of 1 base from V and 3 bases from J, the junction contained 3 bases not matched to a gene. The CDR3 is made up of 15 amino acids. For the CDR3, the DNA is TGCGCCAGCAGCCAAGGGGGGGGTTTCTACAATGAGCAGTTCTTC. Protein sequence: CASSQGGGFYNEQFF.

The chain uses TRBV14 and TRBJ2-7; 10 positions match TRBD1. V lost 2 bases, J lost 5 bases, and 12 bases stayed unmatched. The germline CDR1 and CDR2 sequences are SGHDN and FVKESK. The CDR3 has 17 residues. In DNA, the CDR3 is TGTGCCAGCAGCCAACTCACCGAAAGGGACAGGGGCCACGAGCAGTACTTC. Its protein is CASSQLTERDRGHEQYF.